This TCR beta chain came from a study of T cell changes during pregnancy in multiple sclerosis. There are 12 residues in the CDR3. V shed 1 base and J shed 8 bases, with 9 bases lying between them. Germline CDR1 reads SGHDT; CDR2 reads YYEEEE. Data came from immunoSEQ multiplex PCR; TCRdb stores just in-frame clones and leaves some out. The sample yields about 38,000 clones, around 90% seen once. The chain joins TRBV5-6 to TRBJ1-2; D ambiguous. This material consisted of CD8+ T cells from peripheral blood mononuclear cells, taken in the third trimester of pregnancy. This receptor was taken from a female donor with multiple sclerosis, enrolled in a pregnancy study. The CDR3 nucleotides are TGTGCCAGCAGCTTGACAAGTCAGGGCTACACCTTC. It is translated as CASSLTSQGYTF.